The rows below give T cell receptor beta chains drawn from one sample of a study of blood T cell repertoires in COVID-19. Clones were read by immunoSEQ multiplex PCR, and TCRdb kept only the in-frame ones, dropping some. There are 200,000 to 250,000 clones in the sample; roughly four fifths occur only once, and approximately 3% lies in the top ten. What was sequenced was peripheral blood. The receptors derive from a woman in her twenties or thirties who had recovered from COVID-19. Each CDR3 is given with its conserved first and last residue. Each record gives: clone size, J gene, V gene, D gene, CDR3 protein, CDR3 DNA. A D gene is named only where the DNA matches it firmly. Clone size, where shown, is once, few, many, or a class for clones that have expanded.

abundance: NA; j_gene: TRBJ2-5; v_gene: TRBV10-3; d_gene: TRBD2; CDR3aa: CASAGGETQYF; CDR3nt: TGTGCCTCAGCGGGAGGTGAGACCCAGTACTTC
abundance: NA; j_gene: TRBJ2-7; v_gene: TRBV30; d_gene: TRBD1; CDR3aa: CAWSDLSPGQGSYEQYF; CDR3nt: TGTGCCTGGAGTGATCTGTCCCCGGGACAGGGTAGCTACGAGCAGTACTTC
abundance: NA; j_gene: TRBJ2-6; v_gene: TRBV28; d_gene: NA; CDR3aa: CASTPSSGANVLTF; CDR3nt: TGTGCCAGCACCCCCAGCTCTGGGGCCAACGTCCTGACTTTC
abundance: NA; j_gene: TRBJ2-3; v_gene: TRBV28; d_gene: NA; CDR3aa: CASSLGQGTDTQYF; CDR3nt: TGTGCCAGCAGTTTAGGGCAGGGAACAGATACGCAGTATTTT
abundance: NA; j_gene: TRBJ2-7; v_gene: TRBV7-9; d_gene: TRBD2; CDR3aa: CASSPGTSSYEQYF; CDR3nt: TGTGCCAGCAGCCCCGGGACTAGCTCCTACGAGCAGTACTTC
abundance: NA; j_gene: TRBJ1-3; v_gene: TRBV6-2/TRBV6-3; d_gene: NA; CDR3aa: CASSYEGAGNTIYF; CDR3nt: TGTGCCAGCAGTTACGAGGGAGCTGGAAACACCATATATTTT
abundance: NA; j_gene: TRBJ2-5; v_gene: TRBV5-1; d_gene: TRBD2; CDR3aa: CASSLGLAGEETQYF; CDR3nt: TGCGCCAGCAGCTTAGGACTAGCGGGAGAAGAGACCCAGTACTTC
abundance: once; j_gene: TRBJ2-5; v_gene: TRBV27; d_gene: TRBD1; CDR3aa: CASSSRTGGIGETQYF; CDR3nt: TGTGCCAGCAGCTCCAGGACAGGGGGCATAGGGGAGACCCAGTACTTC
abundance: NA; j_gene: TRBJ2-3; v_gene: TRBV9; d_gene: NA; CDR3aa: CASSLILTDTQYF; CDR3nt: TGTGCCAGCAGTCTTATCCTCACAGATACGCAGTATTTT
abundance: NA; j_gene: TRBJ2-1; v_gene: TRBV27; d_gene: NA; CDR3aa: CASSLSGGLNEQFF; CDR3nt: TGTGCCAGCAGTTTATCGGGGGGGCTCAATGAGCAGTTCTTC
abundance: NA; j_gene: TRBJ2-2; v_gene: TRBV18; d_gene: NA; CDR3aa: CASSPPDRNTGELFF; CDR3nt: TGTGCCAGCTCACCCCCGGACAGGAACACCGGGGAGCTGTTTTTT
abundance: NA; j_gene: TRBJ2-1; v_gene: TRBV24-1; d_gene: NA; CDR3aa: CATSGVQGAGWNEQFF; CDR3nt: TGTGCCACCAGTGGCGTACAGGGTGCTGGTTGGAATGAGCAGTTCTTC
abundance: NA; j_gene: TRBJ2-7; v_gene: TRBV27; d_gene: NA; CDR3aa: CASSLARQGYEQYF; CDR3nt: TGTGCCAGCAGTTTAGCTCGGCAGGGCTACGAGCAGTACTTC
abundance: once; j_gene: TRBJ1-5; v_gene: TRBV19; d_gene: TRBD1; CDR3aa: CASSFGLQGAGQPQHF; CDR3nt: TGTGCCAGTAGTTTCGGGTTACAGGGGGCGGGTCAGCCCCAGCATTTT
abundance: NA; j_gene: TRBJ2-1; v_gene: TRBV7-3; d_gene: NA; CDR3aa: CASSFDRDSYNEQFF; CDR3nt: TGTGCCAGCAGCTTCGATCGGGACTCCTACAATGAGCAGTTCTTC
abundance: NA; j_gene: TRBJ2-1; v_gene: TRBV5-5; d_gene: TRBD2; CDR3aa: CASSSGLAGAEQFF; CDR3nt: TGTGCCAGCAGCAGCGGACTAGCGGGAGCTGAGCAGTTCTTC
abundance: NA; j_gene: TRBJ1-2; v_gene: TRBV30; d_gene: TRBD1; CDR3aa: CAWTRQGFYGYTF; CDR3nt: TGTGCCTGGACGAGACAGGGGTTCTATGGCTACACCTTC
abundance: NA; j_gene: TRBJ1-1; v_gene: TRBV28; d_gene: NA; CDR3aa: CAIKESTEAFF; CDR3nt: TGTGCCATAAAAGAGAGCACTGAAGCTTTCTTT
abundance: NA; j_gene: TRBJ1-1; v_gene: TRBV5-5; d_gene: TRBD1; CDR3aa: CASSLGQGGSEAFF; CDR3nt: TGTGCCAGCAGCTTGGGTCAGGGGGGTAGTGAAGCTTTCTTT
abundance: NA; j_gene: TRBJ1-1; v_gene: TRBV4-1; d_gene: TRBD1; CDR3aa: CASSQDSGTGVEAFF; CDR3nt: TGCGCCAGCAGCCAAGATTCCGGGACAGGGGTTGAAGCTTTCTTT
abundance: NA; j_gene: TRBJ2-7; v_gene: TRBV27; d_gene: NA; CDR3aa: CASSFYGGARYEQYF; CDR3nt: TGTGCCAGCAGTTTTTACGGCGGGGCCCGCTACGAGCAGTACTTC
abundance: NA; j_gene: TRBJ2-3; v_gene: TRBV28; d_gene: NA; CDR3aa: CASSLSGFWTDTQYF; CDR3nt: TGTGCCAGCAGTTTATCCGGGTTTTGGACAGATACGCAGTATTTT